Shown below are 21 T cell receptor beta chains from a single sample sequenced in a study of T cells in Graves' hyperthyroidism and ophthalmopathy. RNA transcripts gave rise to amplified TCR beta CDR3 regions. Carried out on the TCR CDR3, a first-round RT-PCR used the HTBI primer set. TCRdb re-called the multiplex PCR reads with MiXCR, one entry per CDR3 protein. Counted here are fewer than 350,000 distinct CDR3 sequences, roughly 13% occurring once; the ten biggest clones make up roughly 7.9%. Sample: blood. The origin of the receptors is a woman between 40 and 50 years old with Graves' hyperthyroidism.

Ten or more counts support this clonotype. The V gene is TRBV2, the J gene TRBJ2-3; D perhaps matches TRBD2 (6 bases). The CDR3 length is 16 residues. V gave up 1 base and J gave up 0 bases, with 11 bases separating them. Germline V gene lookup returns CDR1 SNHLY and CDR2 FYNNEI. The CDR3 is CASSEGVAVSTDTQYF. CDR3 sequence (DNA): TGTGCCAGCAGTGAAGGGGTAGCGGTTAGCACAGATACGCAGTATTTT.

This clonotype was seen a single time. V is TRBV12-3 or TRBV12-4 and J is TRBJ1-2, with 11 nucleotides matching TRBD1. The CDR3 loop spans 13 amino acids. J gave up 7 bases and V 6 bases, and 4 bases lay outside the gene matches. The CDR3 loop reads CASRRTGGSGYTF. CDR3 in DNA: TGTGCCAGCAGACGGACAGGGGGCTCTGGCTACACCTTC.

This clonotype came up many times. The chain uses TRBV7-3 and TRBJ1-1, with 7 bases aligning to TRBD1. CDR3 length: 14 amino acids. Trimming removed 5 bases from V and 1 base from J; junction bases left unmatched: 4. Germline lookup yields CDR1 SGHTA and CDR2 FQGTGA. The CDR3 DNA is TGTGCCAGCAGCCCGACAGGGAAGAACACTGAAGCTTTCTTT. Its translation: CASSPTGKNTEAFF.

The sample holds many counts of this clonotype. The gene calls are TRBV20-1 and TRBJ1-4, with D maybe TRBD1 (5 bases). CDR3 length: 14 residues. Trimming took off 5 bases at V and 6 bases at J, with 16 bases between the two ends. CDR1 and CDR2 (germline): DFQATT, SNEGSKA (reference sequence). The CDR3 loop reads CSAPRIDSDEKLFF. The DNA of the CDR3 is TGCAGTGCTCCAAGGATAGACAGTGATGAAAAACTGTTTTTT.

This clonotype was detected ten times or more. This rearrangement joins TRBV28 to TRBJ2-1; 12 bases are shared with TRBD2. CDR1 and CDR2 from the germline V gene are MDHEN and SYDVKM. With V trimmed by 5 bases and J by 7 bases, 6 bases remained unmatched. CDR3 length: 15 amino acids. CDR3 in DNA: TGTGCCAGCAGTGTGACTAGCGGGAGAAATAATGAGCAGTTCTTC. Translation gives CASSVTSGRNNEQFF.

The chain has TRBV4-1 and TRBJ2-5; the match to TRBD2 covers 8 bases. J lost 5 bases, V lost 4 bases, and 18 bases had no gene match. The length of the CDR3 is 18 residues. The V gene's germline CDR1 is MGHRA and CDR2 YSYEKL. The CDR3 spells CASSLPAGGGRERETQYF. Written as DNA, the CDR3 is TGCGCCAGCAGCCTGCCCGCGGGGGGCGGGAGAGAGAGGGAGACCCAGTACTTC.

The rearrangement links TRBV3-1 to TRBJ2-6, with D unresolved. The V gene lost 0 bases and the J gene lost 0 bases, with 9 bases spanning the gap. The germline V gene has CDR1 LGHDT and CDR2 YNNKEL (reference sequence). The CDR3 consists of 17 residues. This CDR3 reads CASSQEVGLSGANVLTF. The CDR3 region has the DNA TGTGCCAGCAGCCAAGAAGTAGGGCTCTCTGGGGCCAACGTCCTGACTTTC.

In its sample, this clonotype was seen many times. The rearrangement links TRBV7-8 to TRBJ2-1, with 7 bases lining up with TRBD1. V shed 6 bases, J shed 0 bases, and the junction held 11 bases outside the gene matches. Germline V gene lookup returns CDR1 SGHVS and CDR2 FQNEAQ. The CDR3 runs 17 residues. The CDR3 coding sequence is TGTGCCAGCAGGAAGGGCCTGCAGGGGGACTCCTACAATGAGCAGTTCTTC. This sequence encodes CASRKGLQGDSYNEQFF.

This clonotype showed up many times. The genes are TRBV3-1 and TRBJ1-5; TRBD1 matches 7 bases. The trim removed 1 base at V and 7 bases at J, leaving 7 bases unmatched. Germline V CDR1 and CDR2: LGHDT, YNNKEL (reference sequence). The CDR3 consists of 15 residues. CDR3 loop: CASSQGQGSLQPQHF. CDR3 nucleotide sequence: TGTGCCAGCAGCCAAGGACAGGGAAGTCTCCAGCCCCAGCATTTT.

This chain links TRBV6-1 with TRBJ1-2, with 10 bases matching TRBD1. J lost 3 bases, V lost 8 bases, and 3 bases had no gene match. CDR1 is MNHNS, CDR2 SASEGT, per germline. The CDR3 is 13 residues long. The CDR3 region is CASSDRGDYGYTF. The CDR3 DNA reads TGTGCCAGCTCGGACAGGGGGGACTATGGCTACACCTTC.

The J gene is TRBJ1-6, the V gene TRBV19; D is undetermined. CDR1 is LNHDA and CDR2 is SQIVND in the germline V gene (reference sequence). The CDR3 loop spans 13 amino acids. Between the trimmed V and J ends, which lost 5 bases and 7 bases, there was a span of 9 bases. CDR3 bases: TGTGCCAGTAGTGGGGTAGTCAATTCACCCCTCCACTTT. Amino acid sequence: CASSGVVNSPLHF.

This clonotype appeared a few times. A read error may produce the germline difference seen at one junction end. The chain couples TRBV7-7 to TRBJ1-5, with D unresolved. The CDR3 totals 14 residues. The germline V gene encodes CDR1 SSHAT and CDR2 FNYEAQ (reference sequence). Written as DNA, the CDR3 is TGTGCTAGCAGCTTTAGGGCCGCGATTAAGCCCCAGCATTTT. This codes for CASSFRAAIKPQHF.

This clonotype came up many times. For the CDR3, the DNA is TGTGCCAGCAGTATGAGGGGGTCCTCCTACAATGAGCAGTTCTTC. Translating it yields CASSMRGSSYNEQFF. V gene TRBV28 combines with J gene TRBJ2-1; possible D gene TRBD1, 6 bases. Germline V gene lookup returns CDR1 MDHEN and CDR2 SYDVKM. This CDR3 comprises 15 residues. Between the trimmed V and J ends, which lost 5 bases and 0 bases, there was a span of 11 bases.

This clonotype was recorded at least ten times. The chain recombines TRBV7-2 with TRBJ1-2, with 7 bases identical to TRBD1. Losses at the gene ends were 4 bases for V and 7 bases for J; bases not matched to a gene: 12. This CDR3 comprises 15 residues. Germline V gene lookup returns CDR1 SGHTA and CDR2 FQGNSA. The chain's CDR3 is CASSSQGNRAAGYTF. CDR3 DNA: TGTGCCAGCAGCTCACAGGGGAACAGGGCGGCTGGCTACACCTTC. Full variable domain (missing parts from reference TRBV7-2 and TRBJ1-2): GAGVSQSPSNKVTEKGKDVELRCDPISGHTALYWYRQSLGQGLEFLIYFQGNSAPDKSGLPSDRFSAERTGGSVSTLTIQRTQQEDSAVYLCASSSQGNRAAGYTFGSGTRLTVV.

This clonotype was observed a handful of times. This chain's CDR3 is CAWNTSYTGELFF. CDR3 DNA: TGTGCCTGGAATACTAGCTACACCGGGGAGCTGTTTTTT. J is TRBJ2-2 and V is TRBV30; TRBD2 might be the D (6 bases). Trimming removed 4 bases at V and 3 bases at J, with 9 bases between. This CDR3 is built from 13 residues. Germline loops: CDR1 GTSNPN, CDR2 SVGIG (reference sequence).

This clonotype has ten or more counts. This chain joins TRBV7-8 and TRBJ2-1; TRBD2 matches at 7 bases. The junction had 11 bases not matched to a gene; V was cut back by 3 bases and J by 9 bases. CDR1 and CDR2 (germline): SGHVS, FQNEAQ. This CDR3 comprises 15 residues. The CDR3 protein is CASSFVTGTIGEQFF. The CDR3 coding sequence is TGTGCCAGCAGCTTCGTCACCGGGACTATCGGTGAGCAGTTCTTC.

The CDR3 reads CASSLMAGANYGYTF. The CDR3 DNA reads TGTGCCAGCAGCTTAATGGCAGGAGCTAACTATGGCTACACCTTC. The rearrangement joins TRBV7-9 to TRBJ1-2; no clear D. V was pared by 2 bases and J by 0 bases, with 10 bases between. This CDR3 is 15 amino acids long. Germline CDR1 is SEHNR and CDR2 is FQNEAQ (reference sequence).

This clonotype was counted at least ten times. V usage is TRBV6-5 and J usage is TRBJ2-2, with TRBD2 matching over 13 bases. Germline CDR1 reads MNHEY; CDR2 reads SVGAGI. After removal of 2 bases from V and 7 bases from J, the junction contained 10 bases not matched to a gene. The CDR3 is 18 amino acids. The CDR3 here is CASSYVALAGGPNGELFF. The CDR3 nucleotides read TGTGCCAGCAGTTACGTGGCACTAGCGGGAGGGCCTAACGGGGAGCTGTTTTTT.

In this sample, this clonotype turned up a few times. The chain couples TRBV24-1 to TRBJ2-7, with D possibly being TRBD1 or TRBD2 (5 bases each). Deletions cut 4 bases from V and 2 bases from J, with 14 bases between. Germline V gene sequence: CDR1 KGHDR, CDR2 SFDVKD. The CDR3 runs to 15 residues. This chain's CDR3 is CATSEVVGPTYEQYF. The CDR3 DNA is TGTGCCACCAGTGAGGTCGTGGGACCCACCTACGAGCAGTACTTC.

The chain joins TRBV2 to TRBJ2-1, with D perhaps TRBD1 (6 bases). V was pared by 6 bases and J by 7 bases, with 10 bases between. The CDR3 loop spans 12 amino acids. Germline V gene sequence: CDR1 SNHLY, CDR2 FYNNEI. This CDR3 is CASRWGTNEQFF. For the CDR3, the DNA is TGTGCCAGCAGATGGGGGACAAATGAGCAGTTCTTC.

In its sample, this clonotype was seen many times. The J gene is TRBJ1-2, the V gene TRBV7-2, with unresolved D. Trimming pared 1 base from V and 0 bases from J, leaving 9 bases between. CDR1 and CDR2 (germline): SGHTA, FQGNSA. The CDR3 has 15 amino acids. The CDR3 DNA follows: TGTGCCAGCAGCTTAGGGCACAAAGCTAACTATGGCTACACCTTC. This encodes CASSLGHKANYGYTF. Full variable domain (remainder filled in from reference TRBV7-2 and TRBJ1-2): GAGVSQSPSNKVTEKGKDVELRCDPISGHTALYWYRQSLGQGLEFLIYFQGNSAPDKSGLPSDRFSAERTGGSVSTLTIQRTQQEDSAVYLCASSLGHKANYGYTFGSGTRLTVV.